A single sample is the source of the 26 T cell receptor beta chains below, sequenced in a study of OX40 agonist ivuxolimab in advanced cancers. The table came from immunoSEQ multiplex PCR; TCRdb's copy has only in-frame clones and leaves some out. Altogether roughly 35,000 clones are present, 85% to 90% being singletons, with the ten largest covering 2% to 3%. The specimen was CD4+ or CD8+ T cells sorted from blood, collected in a trial of the OX40 agonist ivuxolimab. Every receptor here comes from an adult with an advanced solid tumor such as melanoma, head and neck, liver or kidney cancer.

V is TRBV7-8 and J is TRBJ2-3, with 12 bases that match TRBD2. With V trimmed by 6 bases and J by 4 bases, 5 bases remained unmatched. Germline loops: CDR1 SGHVS, CDR2 FQNEAQ. The CDR3 is 15 amino acids. In DNA form, the CDR3 reads TGTGCCAGCAGGTCGACTAGCGGGGGTTCAGATACGCAGTATTTT. The encoded protein is CASRSTSGGSDTQYF.

This clone came up once. The chain is built from TRBV6-6 and TRBJ2-7; either TRBD1 or TRBD2 may supply D (5 bases each). V was pared by 0 bases and J by 2 bases, with 8 bases between. The germline CDR1 and CDR2 sequences are MNHNY and SVGAGI (reference sequence). The CDR3 is made up of 14 amino acids. The CDR3 coding sequence is TGTGCCAGCAGTTACTCGAGGGGCCCCTACGAGCAGTACTTC. It translates to CASSYSRGPYEQYF.

The sample holds a few counts of this clone. The rearrangement joins TRBV5-1 to TRBJ1-2, with TRBD1 matching 7 bases. The CDR3 is made up of 15 amino acids. V trimming: 3 bases; J trimming: 6 bases; junction bases outside the gene matches: 11. CDR1 is SGHRS, CDR2 YFSETQ, per germline. The CDR3 loop reads CASSSRTSQGHGYTF. For the CDR3, the DNA is TGCGCCAGCAGCTCCCGAACCTCACAGGGGCATGGCTACACCTTC.

The chain joins TRBV6-5 to TRBJ1-1; possible D gene TRBD1, 5 bases. CDR3 length: 14 amino acids. V was cut by 6 bases and J by 0 bases, with 11 bases left in between. Germline loops: CDR1 MNHEY, CDR2 SVGAGI. As DNA, the CDR3 is TGTGCCAGCAGGTCGGGACTTATGAACACTGAAGCTTTCTTT. Its protein is CASRSGLMNTEAFF.

The count of this clone is one. The V call is TRBV7-3, the J call TRBJ2-7; D possibly matches TRBD1 or TRBD2 (5 bases each). This CDR3 spans 15 amino acids. Trimming cost V 5 bases and J 0 bases, with 14 bases left between them. Germline V gene data show CDR1 as SGHTA and CDR2 as FQGTGA. The CDR3 DNA is TGTGCCAGCAGCCCTGCGAGGGGAAGCTCCTACGAGCAGTACTTC. This codes for CASSPARGSSYEQYF.

CDR3 in amino acids: CATSLRGQPQHF. The CDR3 DNA sequence: TGTGCCACATCACTTCGGGGGCAGCCCCAGCATTTT. The V gene is TRBV6-1, the J gene TRBJ1-5; a possible D gene is TRBD1 (5 bases). In germline, CDR1 is MNHNS, CDR2 SASEGT. There are 12 residues in the CDR3. V was cut by 10 bases and J by 7 bases, with 14 bases left in between.

The V call is TRBV7-2, the J call TRBJ2-3; D not resolved. V shed 5 bases and J shed 2 bases, with 8 bases lying between them. CDR1 SGHTA and CDR2 FQGNSA come from the germline V gene. CDR3 size: 13 residues. The CDR3 DNA is TGTGCCAGCAGCCCCGATAACACAGATACGCAGTATTTT. As protein: CASSPDNTDTQYF.

The chain links TRBV7-6 to TRBJ2-7, with 7 bases fitting TRBD1. CDR1 is SGHVS, CDR2 FNYEAQ, per germline. This CDR3 is 18 amino acids long. V dropped 2 bases and J dropped 2; count of bases not matched to a gene: 15. CDR3 protein: CASSLRQNTGTETYEQYF. The CDR3 DNA sequence: TGTGCCAGCAGCTTAAGGCAAAATACCGGGACAGAAACCTACGAGCAGTACTTC.

The J gene is TRBJ1-2, the V gene TRBV20-1; D unresolved. The length of the CDR3 is 11 residues. Trimming removed 4 bases from V and 7 bases from J, with 10 bases in between. Germline V gives CDR1 DFQATT, CDR2 SNEGSKA (reference sequence). Written as DNA, the CDR3 is TGCAGTGCTACTTCCCCCGGTGGCTACACCTTC. It codes for CSATSPGGYTF.

This chain links TRBV4-3 with TRBJ1-4, with D uncertain. Trimming pared 0 bases from V and 8 bases from J, leaving 10 bases between. Per germline, CDR1 LGHNA and CDR2 YSLEER. This CDR3 has 14 amino acids. The CDR3 loop is CASSQEERREKLFF. In DNA form, the CDR3 reads TGCGCCAGCAGCCAAGAGGAAAGGAGGGAAAAACTGTTTTTT.

The V and J genes are TRBV14 and TRBJ1-2, with D uncertain. From germline, CDR1 is SGHDN and CDR2 FVKESK. Trimming stripped 0 bases from V and 7 bases from J, with 9 bases between. This CDR3 spans 13 amino acids. The CDR3 sequence is CASSQEGLGGYTF. CDR3 bases: TGTGCCAGCAGCCAAGAGGGATTAGGTGGCTACACCTTC.

The chain joins TRBV5-1 to TRBJ2-1; a weak D match, TRBD2 (5 bases). Trimming removed 0 bases at V and 5 bases at J, with 12 bases between. The CDR3 runs to 15 residues. Germline assignment: CDR1 SGHRS and CDR2 YFSETQ. CDR3 DNA: TGCGCCAGCAGCTTGGAAGAGGCGGGCAACAATGAGCAGTTCTTC. This translates into CASSLEEAGNNEQFF.

The V and J genes are TRBV10-3 and TRBJ2-3; either TRBD1 or TRBD2 may fit D (6 bases each). Between the trimmed V and J ends, which lost 6 bases and 2 bases, there was a span of 15 bases. There are 15 residues in the CDR3. Germline CDR1 ENHRY, CDR2 SYGVKD. The CDR3 coding sequence is TGTGCCATCAGGGGACATAGCGGTAACACAGATACGCAGTATTTT. As protein: CAIRGHSGNTDTQYF.

This clone appeared a few times. The rearrangement links TRBV6-6 to TRBJ2-7; D is possibly TRBD2 (6 bases). The germline V and J ends were trimmed by 7 bases and 0 bases, with 16 bases remaining between them. The CDR3 length is 15 residues. CDR1 and CDR2 (germline): MNHNY, SVGAGI (reference sequence). Written as DNA, the CDR3 is TGTGCCAGCACTACGGAGGGTTCGTCCTCCTACGAGCAGTACTTC. Residues: CASTTEGSSSYEQYF.

In this sample, this clone turned up a few times. The chain is built from TRBV5-1 and TRBJ1-5; D call uncertain. Between the trimmed V and J ends, which lost 4 bases and 8 bases, there was a span of 10 bases. Per germline, CDR1 SGHRS and CDR2 YFSETQ. The CDR3 runs 12 residues. This CDR3 is CASSQEEKPQHF. As DNA, the CDR3 is TGCGCCAGCAGCCAGGAAGAGAAGCCCCAGCATTTT.

This clone was seen just once. This chain links TRBV20-1 with TRBJ1-2; a weak D match, TRBD1 (6 bases). Germline assignment: CDR1 DFQATT and CDR2 SNEGSKA (reference sequence). The CDR3 contains 11 residues. V was cut by 6 bases and J by 11 bases, with 16 bases left in between. This CDR3 is CSALNRDVYTF. The CDR3 bases are TGCAGTGCCTTAAACAGGGATGTATACACCTTC.

The gene calls are TRBV11-2 and TRBJ1-3; tentative D call: TRBD1 (5 bases). The CDR3 is made up of 18 amino acids. Germline CDR1 SGHAT, CDR2 FQNNGV. The germline V and J ends were trimmed by 5 bases and 3 bases, with 23 bases remaining between them. The CDR3 nucleotides are TGTGCCAGCAGCCCGAAATTCGGACTGCGCCAGGGTGGAAACACCATATATTTT. The encoded protein is CASSPKFGLRQGGNTIYF.

The V call is TRBV4-3, the J call TRBJ2-6, with D hard to call. There are 16 residues in the CDR3. V lost 0 bases, J lost 2 bases, and 8 bases lay in between. CDR1 LGHNA and CDR2 YSLEER come from the germline V gene. DNA of the CDR3: TGCGCCAGCAGCCAAGATCGGGCGGCTGGGGCCAACGTCCTGACTTTC. Protein sequence: CASSQDRAAGANVLTF.

The V call is TRBV5-8, the J call TRBJ1-5; possible D gene TRBD1, 6 bases. Germline lookup yields CDR1 SGHTS and CDR2 YDEGEE. This CDR3 comprises 14 residues. Deletions cut 8 bases from V and 6 bases from J, with 18 bases between. The CDR3 nucleotides read TGTGCCAGAGGGAACAGGGTAGATAGTCAGCCCCAGCATTTT. It codes for CARGNRVDSQPQHF.

The chain carries TRBV7-3 and TRBJ2-1, with 13 positions matching TRBD2. The V gene end was trimmed by 4 bases and the J gene end by 7 bases; junction bases not matched to a gene: 4. This CDR3 comprises 15 residues. The germline V gene encodes CDR1 SGHTA and CDR2 FQGTGA. The CDR3 sequence is CASSWTSGGFNEQFF. In DNA form, the CDR3 reads TGTGCCAGCAGCTGGACTAGCGGGGGATTTAATGAGCAGTTCTTC.

CDR3 sequence (DNA): TGCGCCAGCAGTAGAGGGGAGATTGGCAATGAGCAGTTCTTC. It codes for CASSRGEIGNEQFF. The chain recombines TRBV5-1 with TRBJ2-1; D possibly matches TRBD1 or TRBD2 (5 bases each). CDR1 SGHRS and CDR2 YFSETQ come from the germline V gene. CDR3 size: 14 residues. V lost 5 bases and J 6 bases, leaving 15 bases between the germline ends.

V usage is TRBV27 and J usage is TRBJ2-3, with TRBD2 matching over 14 bases. After removal of 5 bases from V and 4 bases from J, the junction contained 5 bases not matched to a gene. Germline V lookup: CDR1 MNHEY, CDR2 SMNVEV (reference sequence). The CDR3 extends over 16 amino acids. In nucleotides, the CDR3 is TGTGCCAGCAGTCCCCTGACTAGCGGGGGGGCAGATACGCAGTATTTT. Translated, it gives CASSPLTSGGADTQYF.

The V and J genes are TRBV5-1 and TRBJ2-3; tentatively, D is TRBD1 or TRBD2 (6 bases each). V lost 3 bases, J lost 8 bases, and 13 bases lay in between. Germline V CDR1 and CDR2: SGHRS, YFSETQ. The CDR3 extends over 13 amino acids. CDR3 loop: CASSWGASGTQYF. The CDR3 nucleotides read TGCGCCAGCAGCTGGGGGGCCTCCGGTACGCAGTATTTT.

The gene calls are TRBV25-1 and TRBJ2-3; no clear D gene. V lost 4 bases and J 1 base, leaving 6 bases between the germline ends. The CDR3 extends over 13 amino acids. Germline values: CDR1 MGHDK, CDR2 SYGVNS. CDR3 coding DNA: TGTGCCAGCAGTGGAGCAGGCACAGATACGCAGTATTTT. It is translated as CASSGAGTDTQYF.

The rearrangement links TRBV4-2 to TRBJ2-1; 14 bases are a match to TRBD2. The CDR3 is made up of 18 amino acids. The junction had 5 bases not matched to a gene; V was cut back by 3 bases and J by 1 base. Germline-derived CDR1 and CDR2 are LGHNA and YNFKEQ. CDR3 DNA sequence: TGTGCCAGCAGCCATTGGGGGACTAGCGGGGGTTCCTACAATGAGCAGTTCTTC. Translated, it gives CASSHWGTSGGSYNEQFF.

The chain is built from TRBV19 and TRBJ1-1, with D unclear. Trimming pared 4 bases from V and 5 bases from J, leaving 23 bases between. The CDR3 is 17 residues long. Germline V gene sequence: CDR1 LNHDA, CDR2 SQIVND (reference sequence). CDR3 coding DNA: TGTGCCAGTAGTAAGGGCGGCGCAGCACCTCCGGGAACTGAAGCTTTCTTT. Protein sequence: CASSKGGAAPPGTEAFF. Combining the CDR3 with reference TRBV19 and TRBJ1-1 gives the whole variable domain DGGITQSPKYLFRKEGQNVTLSCEQNLNHDAMYWYRQDPGQGLRLIYYSQIVNDFQKGDIAEGYSVSREKKESFPLTVTSAQKNPTAFYLCASSKGGAAPPGTEAFFGQGTRLTVV.